This T cell receptor (beta chain) derives from a study of control samples from healthy donors and cancer patients (dated by TCRdb to about 2020). The library was made by the immunoSEQ multiplex PCR assay. TCRdb re-hosts the immuneACCESS table, in-frame sequences only. Its copies lack some clones; in the studies checked, an unresolved V gene accounts for under half of them, and the cause for the rest is not known. This sample holds around 85,000 clones; roughly nine tenths were observed only once. The top ten clonotypes cover approximately 7.6% of the sample. The CDR3 spans 18 residues, from the cysteine through the phenylalanine. The only DNA kept is the CDR3, 54 bases in frame from the first base. The V end gives up 0 bases and the J end 2 bases, leaving 9 bases in the junction not matched to a gene. CDR1 and CDR2 (WNHNN, SYGVQD) derive from the germline V gene (reference sequence). With respect to this clone: Its antigen is still unknown. It has no much larger one-base neighbor in the sample; base qualities were not kept.

What was sequenced was blood. The sequence came from a woman aged 55-70 years in good health. The chain uses TRBV10-1 and TRBJ1-1, with 10 junctional bases fitting TRBD1. The CDR3: CASSESWDRGPFNTEAFF. The DNA sequence reads TGCGCCAGCAGTGAGTCCTGGGACAGGGGCCCGTTCAACACTGAAGCTTTCTTT.